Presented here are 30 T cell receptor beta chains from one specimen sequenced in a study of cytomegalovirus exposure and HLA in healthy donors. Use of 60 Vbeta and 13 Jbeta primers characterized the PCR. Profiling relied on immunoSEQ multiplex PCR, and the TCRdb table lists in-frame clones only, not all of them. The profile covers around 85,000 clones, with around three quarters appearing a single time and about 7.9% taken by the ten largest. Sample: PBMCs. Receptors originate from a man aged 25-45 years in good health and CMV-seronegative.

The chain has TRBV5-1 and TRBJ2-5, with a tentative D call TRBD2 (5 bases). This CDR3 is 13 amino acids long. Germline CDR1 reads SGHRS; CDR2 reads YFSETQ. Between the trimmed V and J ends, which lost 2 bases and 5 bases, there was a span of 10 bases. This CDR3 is CASSLGSLETQYF. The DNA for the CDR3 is TGCGCCAGCAGCTTAGGGAGTTTGGAGACCCAGTACTTC. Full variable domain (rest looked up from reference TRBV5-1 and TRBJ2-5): KAGVTQTPRYLIKTRGQQVTLSCSPISGHRSVSWYQQTPGQGLQFLFEYFSETQRNKGNFPGRFSGRQFSNSRSEMNVSTLELGDSALYLCASSLGSLETQYFGPGTRLLVL.

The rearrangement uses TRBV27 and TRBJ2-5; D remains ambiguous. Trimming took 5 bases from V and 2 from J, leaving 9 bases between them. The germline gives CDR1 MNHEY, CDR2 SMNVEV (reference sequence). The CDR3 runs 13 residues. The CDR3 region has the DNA TGTGCCAGCAGTCTAAACAGTCAAGAGACCCAGTACTTC. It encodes CASSLNSQETQYF.

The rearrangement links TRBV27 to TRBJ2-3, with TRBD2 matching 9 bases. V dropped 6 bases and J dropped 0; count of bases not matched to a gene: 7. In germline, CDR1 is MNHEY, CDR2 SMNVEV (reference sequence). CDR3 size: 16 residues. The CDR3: CASSALLAGSTDTQYF. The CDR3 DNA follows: TGTGCCAGCAGCGCCCTTCTAGCGGGGAGCACAGATACGCAGTATTTT.

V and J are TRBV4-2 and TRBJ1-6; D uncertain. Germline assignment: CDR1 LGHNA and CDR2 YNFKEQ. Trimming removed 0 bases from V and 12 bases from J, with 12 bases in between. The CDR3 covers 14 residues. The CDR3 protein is CASSQDGGSRPLHF. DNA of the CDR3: TGTGCCAGCAGCCAAGATGGCGGTAGTCGACCCCTCCACTTT.

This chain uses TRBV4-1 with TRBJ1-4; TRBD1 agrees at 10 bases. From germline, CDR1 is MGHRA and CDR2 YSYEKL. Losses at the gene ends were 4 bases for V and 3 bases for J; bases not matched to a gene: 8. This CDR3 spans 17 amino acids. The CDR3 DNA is TGCGCCAGCAGCCCCCGGGACAGGGGTACGGCTAATGAAAAACTGTTTTTT. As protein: CASSPRDRGTANEKLFF.

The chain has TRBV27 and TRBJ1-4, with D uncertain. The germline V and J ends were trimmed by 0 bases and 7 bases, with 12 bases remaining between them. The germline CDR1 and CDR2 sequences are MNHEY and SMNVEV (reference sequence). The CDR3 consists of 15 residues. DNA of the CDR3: TGTGCCAGCAGTTTATCCTGGAGTCCTTTTGAAAAACTGTTTTTT. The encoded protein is CASSLSWSPFEKLFF.

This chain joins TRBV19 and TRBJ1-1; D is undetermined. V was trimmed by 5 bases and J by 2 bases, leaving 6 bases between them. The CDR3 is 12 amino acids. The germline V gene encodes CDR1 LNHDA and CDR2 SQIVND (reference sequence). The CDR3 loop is CASSAVNTEAFF. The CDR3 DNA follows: TGTGCCAGTAGTGCAGTCAACACTGAAGCTTTCTTT.

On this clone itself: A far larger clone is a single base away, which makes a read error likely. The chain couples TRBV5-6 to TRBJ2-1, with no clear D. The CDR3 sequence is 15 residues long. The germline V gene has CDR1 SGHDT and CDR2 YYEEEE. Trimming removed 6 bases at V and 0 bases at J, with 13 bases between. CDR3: CASTRTESSYNEQFF. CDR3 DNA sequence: TGTGCCAGCACCCGCACAGAGAGCTCCTACAATGAGCAGTTCTTC. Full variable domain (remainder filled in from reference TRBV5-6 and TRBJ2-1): DAGVTQSPTHLIKTRGQQVTLRCSPKSGHDTVSWYQQALGQGPQFIFQYYEEEERQRGNFPDRFSGHQFPNYSSELNVNALLLGDSALYLCASTRTESSYNEQFFGPGTRLTVL.

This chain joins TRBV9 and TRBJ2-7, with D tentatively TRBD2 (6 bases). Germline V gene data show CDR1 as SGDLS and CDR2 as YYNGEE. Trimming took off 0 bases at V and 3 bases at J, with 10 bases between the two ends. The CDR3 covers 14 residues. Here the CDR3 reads CASSVDPAGYEQYF. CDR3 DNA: TGTGCCAGCAGCGTAGACCCAGCGGGCTACGAGCAGTACTTC.

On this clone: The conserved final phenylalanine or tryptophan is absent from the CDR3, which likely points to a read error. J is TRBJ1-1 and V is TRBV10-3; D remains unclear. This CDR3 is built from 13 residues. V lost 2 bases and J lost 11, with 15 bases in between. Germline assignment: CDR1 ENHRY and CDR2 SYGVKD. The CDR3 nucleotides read TGTGCCATCAGTGAGACTGAGGGAGGGTTCGCTTTCGTT. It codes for CAISETEGGFAFV.

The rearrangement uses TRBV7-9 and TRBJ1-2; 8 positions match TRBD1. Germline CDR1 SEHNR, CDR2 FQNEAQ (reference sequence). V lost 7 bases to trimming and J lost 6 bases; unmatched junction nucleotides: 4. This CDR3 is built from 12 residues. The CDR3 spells CASNGQGDGYTF. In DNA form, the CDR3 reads TGTGCCAGCAACGGACAGGGAGATGGCTACACCTTC.

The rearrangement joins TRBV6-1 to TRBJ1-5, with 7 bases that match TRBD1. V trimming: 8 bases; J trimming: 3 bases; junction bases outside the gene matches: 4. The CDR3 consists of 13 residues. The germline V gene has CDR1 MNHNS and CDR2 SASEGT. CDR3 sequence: CASDDRANQPQHF. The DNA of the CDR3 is TGTGCCAGCGATGACAGGGCCAATCAGCCCCAGCATTTT.

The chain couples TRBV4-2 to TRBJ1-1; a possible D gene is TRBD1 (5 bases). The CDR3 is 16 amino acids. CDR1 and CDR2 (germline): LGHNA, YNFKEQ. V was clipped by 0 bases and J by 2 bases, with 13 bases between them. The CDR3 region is CASSQDGEGLNTEAFF. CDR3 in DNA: TGTGCCAGCAGCCAAGATGGGGAGGGACTTAACACTGAAGCTTTCTTT.

The CDR3 is CASSAGITHYGYTF. The CDR3 coding sequence is TGCGCCAGCAGCGCGGGGATTACCCACTATGGCTACACCTTC. J is TRBJ1-2 and V is TRBV5-1; the D is unclear. CDR3 length equals 14 residues. Germline loops: CDR1 SGHRS, CDR2 YFSETQ. The ends were cut back, 4 bases at V and 3 bases at J, with 13 bases in the middle.

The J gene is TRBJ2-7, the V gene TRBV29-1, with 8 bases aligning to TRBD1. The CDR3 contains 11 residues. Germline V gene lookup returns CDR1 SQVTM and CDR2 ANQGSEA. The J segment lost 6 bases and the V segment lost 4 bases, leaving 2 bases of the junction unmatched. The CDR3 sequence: CSVGQGFEQYF. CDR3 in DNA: TGCAGCGTTGGACAGGGGTTCGAGCAGTACTTC.

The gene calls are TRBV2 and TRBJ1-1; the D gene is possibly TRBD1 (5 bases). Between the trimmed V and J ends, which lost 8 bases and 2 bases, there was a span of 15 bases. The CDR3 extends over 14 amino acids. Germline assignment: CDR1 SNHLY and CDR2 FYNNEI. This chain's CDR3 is CASRRRGSNTEAFF. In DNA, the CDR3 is TGTGCCAGCCGCCGGAGGGGTTCAAACACTGAAGCTTTCTTT.

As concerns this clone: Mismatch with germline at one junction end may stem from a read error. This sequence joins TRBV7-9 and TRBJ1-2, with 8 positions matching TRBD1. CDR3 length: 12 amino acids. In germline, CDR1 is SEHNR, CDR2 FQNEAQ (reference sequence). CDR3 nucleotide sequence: TGTTCCAGCAACCAGGGGGCTACGAGCTACACCTTC. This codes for CSSNQGATSYTF.

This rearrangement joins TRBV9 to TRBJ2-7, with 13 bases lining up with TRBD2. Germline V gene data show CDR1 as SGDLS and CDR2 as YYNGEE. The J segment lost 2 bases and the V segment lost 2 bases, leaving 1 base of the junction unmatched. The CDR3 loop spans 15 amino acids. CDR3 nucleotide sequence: TGTGCCAGCAGCGTGACTAGCGGGGGGCCCTACGAGCAGTACTTC. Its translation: CASSVTSGGPYEQYF.

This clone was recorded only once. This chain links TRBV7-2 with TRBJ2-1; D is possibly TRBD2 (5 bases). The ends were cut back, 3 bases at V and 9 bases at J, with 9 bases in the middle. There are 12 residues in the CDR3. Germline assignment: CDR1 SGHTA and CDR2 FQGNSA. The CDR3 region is CASSLREFEQFF. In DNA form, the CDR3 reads TGTGCCAGCAGCTTGAGGGAGTTTGAGCAGTTCTTC.

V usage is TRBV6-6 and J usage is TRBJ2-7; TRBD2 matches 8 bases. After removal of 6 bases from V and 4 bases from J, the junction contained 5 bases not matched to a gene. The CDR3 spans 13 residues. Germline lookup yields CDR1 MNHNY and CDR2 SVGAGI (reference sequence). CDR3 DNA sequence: TGTGCCAGCAGCTCAAGCGGGGGTTACGAGCAGTACTTC. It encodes CASSSSGGYEQYF.

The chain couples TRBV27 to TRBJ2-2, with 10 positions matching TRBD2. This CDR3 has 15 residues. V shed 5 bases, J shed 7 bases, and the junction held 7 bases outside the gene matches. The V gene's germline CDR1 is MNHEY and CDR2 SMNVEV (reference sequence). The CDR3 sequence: CASSQAGGPNGELFF. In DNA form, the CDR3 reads TGTGCCAGCAGTCAAGCGGGAGGGCCTAACGGGGAGCTGTTTTTT.

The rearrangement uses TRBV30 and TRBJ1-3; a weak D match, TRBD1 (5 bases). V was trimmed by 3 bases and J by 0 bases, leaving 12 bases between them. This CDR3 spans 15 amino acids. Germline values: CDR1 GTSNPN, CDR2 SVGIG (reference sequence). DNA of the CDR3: TGTGCCTGGAGGGAAGACAGCCGCTCTGGAAACACCATATATTTT. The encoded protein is CAWREDSRSGNTIYF.

The CDR3 sequence is CASSLALASGNTEAFF. In nucleotides, the CDR3 is TGTGCCAGCAGCTTAGCCCTAGCGTCGGGAAACACTGAAGCTTTCTTT. This chain connects TRBV7-2 to TRBJ1-1, with unresolved D. Germline CDR1 is SGHTA and CDR2 is FQGNSA. This CDR3 region has 16 residues. The ends were cut back, 0 bases at V and 2 bases at J, with 13 bases in the middle.

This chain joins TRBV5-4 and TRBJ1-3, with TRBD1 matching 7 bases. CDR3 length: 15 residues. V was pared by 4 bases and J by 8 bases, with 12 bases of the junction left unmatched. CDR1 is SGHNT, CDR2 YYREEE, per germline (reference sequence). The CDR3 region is CASSHTGAPADTIYF. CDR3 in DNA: TGTGCCAGCAGCCACACAGGGGCGCCCGCGGACACCATATATTTT.

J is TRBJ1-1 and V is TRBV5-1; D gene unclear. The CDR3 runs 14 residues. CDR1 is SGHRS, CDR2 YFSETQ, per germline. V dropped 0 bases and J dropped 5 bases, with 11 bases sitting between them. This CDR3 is CASSLGGGLTEAFF. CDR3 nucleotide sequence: TGCGCCAGCAGCTTGGGCGGAGGGTTGACTGAAGCTTTCTTT.

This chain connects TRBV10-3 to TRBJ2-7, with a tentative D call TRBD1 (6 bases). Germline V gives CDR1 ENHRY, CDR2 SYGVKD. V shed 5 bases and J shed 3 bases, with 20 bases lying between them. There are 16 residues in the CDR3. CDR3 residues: CAISLNSRDTFYEQYF. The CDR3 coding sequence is TGTGCCATCAGTTTAAACTCCCGGGACACCTTCTACGAGCAGTACTTC.

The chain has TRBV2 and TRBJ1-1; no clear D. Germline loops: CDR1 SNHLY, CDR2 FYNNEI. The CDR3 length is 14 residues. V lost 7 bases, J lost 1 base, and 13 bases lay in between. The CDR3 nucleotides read TGTGCCAGCACTCCGTGGGCCGAGAACACTGAAGCTTTCTTT. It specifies CASTPWAENTEAFF.

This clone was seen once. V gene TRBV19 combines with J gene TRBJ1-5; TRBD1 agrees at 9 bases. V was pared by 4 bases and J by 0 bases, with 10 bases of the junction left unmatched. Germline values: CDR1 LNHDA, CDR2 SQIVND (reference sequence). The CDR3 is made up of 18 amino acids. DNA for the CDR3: TGTGCCAGTAGTACTACACCGGGACAGGGACATAGCAATCAGCCCCAGCATTTT. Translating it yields CASSTTPGQGHSNQPQHF.

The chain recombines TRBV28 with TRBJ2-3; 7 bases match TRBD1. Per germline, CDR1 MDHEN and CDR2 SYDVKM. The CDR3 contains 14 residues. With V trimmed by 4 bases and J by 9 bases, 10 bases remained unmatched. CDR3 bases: TGTGCCAGCAGTTCACGAAACAGGGGAAACACGCAGTATTTT. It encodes CASSSRNRGNTQYF.

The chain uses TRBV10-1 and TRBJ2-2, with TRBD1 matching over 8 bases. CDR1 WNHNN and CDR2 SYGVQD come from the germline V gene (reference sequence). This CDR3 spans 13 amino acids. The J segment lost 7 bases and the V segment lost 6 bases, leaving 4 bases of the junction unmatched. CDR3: CASRDRADGELFF. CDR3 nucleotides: TGCGCCAGCAGGGACAGGGCTGACGGGGAGCTGTTTTTT.